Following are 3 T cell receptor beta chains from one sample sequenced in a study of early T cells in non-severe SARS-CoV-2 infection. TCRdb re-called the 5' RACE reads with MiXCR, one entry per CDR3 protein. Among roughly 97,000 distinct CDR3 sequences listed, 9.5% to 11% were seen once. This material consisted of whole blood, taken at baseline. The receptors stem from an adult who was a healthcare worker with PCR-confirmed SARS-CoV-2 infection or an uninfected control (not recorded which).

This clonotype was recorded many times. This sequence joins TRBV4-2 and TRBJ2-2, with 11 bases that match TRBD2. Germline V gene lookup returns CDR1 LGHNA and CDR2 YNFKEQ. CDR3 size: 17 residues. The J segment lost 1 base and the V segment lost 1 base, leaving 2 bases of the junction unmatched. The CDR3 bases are TGTGCCAGCAGCCAAGCTAGCGGGAGGATGAACACCGGGGAGCTGTTTTTT. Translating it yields CASSQASGRMNTGELFF.

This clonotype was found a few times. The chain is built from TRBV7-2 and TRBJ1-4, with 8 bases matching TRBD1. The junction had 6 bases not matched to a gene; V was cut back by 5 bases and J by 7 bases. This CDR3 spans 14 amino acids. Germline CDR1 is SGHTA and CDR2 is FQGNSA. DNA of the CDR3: TGTGCCAGCAGCCCAAACAGGGGGTTTGAAAAACTGTTTTTT. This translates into CASSPNRGFEKLFF.

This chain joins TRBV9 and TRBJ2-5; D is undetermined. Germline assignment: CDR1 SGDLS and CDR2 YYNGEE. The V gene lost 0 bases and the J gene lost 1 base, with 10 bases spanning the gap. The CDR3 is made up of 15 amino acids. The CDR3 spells CASSVAWAPQETQYF. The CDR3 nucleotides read TGTGCCAGCAGCGTAGCTTGGGCACCCCAAGAGACCCAGTACTTC.